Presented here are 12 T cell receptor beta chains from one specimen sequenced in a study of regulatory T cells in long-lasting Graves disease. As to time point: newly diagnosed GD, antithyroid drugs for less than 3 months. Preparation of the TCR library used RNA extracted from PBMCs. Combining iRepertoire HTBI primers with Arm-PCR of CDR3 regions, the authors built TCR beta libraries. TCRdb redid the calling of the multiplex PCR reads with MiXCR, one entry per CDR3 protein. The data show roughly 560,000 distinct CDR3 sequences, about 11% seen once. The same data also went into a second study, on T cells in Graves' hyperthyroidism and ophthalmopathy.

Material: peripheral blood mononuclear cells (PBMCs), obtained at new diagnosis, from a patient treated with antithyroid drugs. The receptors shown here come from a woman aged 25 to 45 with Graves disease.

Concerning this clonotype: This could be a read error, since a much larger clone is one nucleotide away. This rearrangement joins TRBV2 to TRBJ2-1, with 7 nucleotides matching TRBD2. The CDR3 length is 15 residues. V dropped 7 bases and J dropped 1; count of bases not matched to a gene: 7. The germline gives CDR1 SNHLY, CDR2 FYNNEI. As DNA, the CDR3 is TGTGCCAGCACACCGGCTAGCGGATCCTACAATGAGCAGTTCTTC. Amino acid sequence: CASTPASGSYNEQFF.

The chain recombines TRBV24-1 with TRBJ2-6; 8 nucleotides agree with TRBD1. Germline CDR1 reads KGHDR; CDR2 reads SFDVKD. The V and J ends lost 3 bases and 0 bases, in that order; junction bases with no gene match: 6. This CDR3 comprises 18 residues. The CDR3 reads CATSDRDRTSSGANVLTF. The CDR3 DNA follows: TGTGCCACCAGTGATAGGGACAGGACCAGCTCTGGGGCCAACGTCCTGACTTTC.

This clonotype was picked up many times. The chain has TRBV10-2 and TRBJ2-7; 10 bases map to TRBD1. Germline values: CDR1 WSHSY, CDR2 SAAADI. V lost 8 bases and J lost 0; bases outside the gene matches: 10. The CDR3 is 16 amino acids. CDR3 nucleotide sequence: TGCGCCAGCGGGGGGACAGGGGATTTATTCTCCTACGAGCAGTACTTC. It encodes CASGGTGDLFSYEQYF.

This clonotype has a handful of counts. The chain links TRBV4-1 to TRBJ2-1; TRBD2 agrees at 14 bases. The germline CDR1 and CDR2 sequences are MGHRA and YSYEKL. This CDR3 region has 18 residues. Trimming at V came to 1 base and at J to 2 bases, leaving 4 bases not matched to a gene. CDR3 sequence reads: CASSQGTSGRSAYNEQFF. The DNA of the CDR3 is TGCGCCAGCAGCCAAGGGACTAGCGGGAGGAGTGCCTACAATGAGCAGTTCTTC.

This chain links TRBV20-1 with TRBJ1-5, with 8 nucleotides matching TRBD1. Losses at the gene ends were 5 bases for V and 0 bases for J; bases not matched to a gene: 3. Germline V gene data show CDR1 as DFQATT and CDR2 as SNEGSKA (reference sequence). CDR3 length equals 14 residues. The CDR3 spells CSAAGQASNQPQHF. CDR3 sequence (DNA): TGCAGTGCTGCGGGACAGGCTAGCAATCAGCCCCAGCATTTT.

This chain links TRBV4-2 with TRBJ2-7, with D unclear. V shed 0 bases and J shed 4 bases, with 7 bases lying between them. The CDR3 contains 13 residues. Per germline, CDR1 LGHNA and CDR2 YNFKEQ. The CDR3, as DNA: TGTGCCAGCAGCCAAGATCGGTTTTACGAGCAGTACTTC. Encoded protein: CASSQDRFYEQYF.

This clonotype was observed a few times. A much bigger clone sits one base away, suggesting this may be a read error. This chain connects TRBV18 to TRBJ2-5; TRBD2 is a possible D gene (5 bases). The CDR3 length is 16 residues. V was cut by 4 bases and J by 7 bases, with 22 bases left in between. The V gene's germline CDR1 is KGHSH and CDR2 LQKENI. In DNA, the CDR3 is TGTGCCAGCTCACGTTGGACTTCGGGCAGCGCCGGGACCCAGTACTTC. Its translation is CASSRWTSGSAGTQYF.

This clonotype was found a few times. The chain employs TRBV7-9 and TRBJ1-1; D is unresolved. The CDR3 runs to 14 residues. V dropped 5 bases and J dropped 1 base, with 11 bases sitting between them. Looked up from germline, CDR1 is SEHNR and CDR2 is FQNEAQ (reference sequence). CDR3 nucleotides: TGTGCCAGCAGCACCCCGGGCCGGAACACTGAAGCTTTCTTT. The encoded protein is CASSTPGRNTEAFF.

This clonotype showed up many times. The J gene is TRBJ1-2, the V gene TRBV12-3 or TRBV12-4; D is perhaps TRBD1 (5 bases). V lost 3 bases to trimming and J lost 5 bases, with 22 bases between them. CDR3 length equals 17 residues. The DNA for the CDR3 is TGTGCCAGCAGTTTTCGGCCTTTAAAAGACAGACCATATGGCTACACCTTC. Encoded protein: CASSFRPLKDRPYGYTF.

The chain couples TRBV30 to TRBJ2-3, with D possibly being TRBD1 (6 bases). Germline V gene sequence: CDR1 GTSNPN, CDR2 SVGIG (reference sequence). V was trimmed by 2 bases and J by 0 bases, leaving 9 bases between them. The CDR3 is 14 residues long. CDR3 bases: TGTGCCTGGAGTCGAGGGACAAGCACAGATACGCAGTATTTT. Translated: CAWSRGTSTDTQYF.

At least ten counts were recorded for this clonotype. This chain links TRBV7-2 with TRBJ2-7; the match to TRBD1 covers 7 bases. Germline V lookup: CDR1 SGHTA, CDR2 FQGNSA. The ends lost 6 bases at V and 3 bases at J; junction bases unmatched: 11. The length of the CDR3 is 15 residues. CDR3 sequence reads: CASSPTGTEIYEQYF. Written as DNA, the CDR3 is TGTGCCAGCAGTCCGACCGGGACAGAGATCTACGAGCAGTACTTC.

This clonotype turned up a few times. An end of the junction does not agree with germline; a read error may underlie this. The CDR3 nucleotides are TGTGCCAGCAGCCCCGGACAGGGAGCGTACGAGCAGCACTTC. It yields the protein CASSPGQGAYEQHF. V and J are TRBV3-1 and TRBJ2-7, with 8 bases aligning to TRBD1. Germline V gene data show CDR1 as LGHDT and CDR2 as YNNKEL (reference sequence). The CDR3 is 14 amino acids.